The rows below give T cell receptor beta chains drawn from one sample of a study of beta chain features in type 1 diabetes. Profiling relied on immunoSEQ multiplex PCR, and the TCRdb table lists in-frame clones only, not all of them. The sample records 810,000 or so clones, roughly a sixth being singletons. Sequenced input: naive CD4+ T cells from blood. These receptors came from a woman aged 18-30 years in good health. CDR3s include the opening cysteine and the closing phenylalanine or tryptophan. The D gene is left open where the match is weak. Expanded clones are given a class, and other clones once, few, many or no size at all.

J gene,clone size,D gene,V gene,CDR3 DNA,CDR3 protein
TRBJ1-2,NA,TRBD1,TRBV28,TGTGCCAGCAGTTACAGGGGGCGCCCAGCTAACTATGGCTACACCTTC,CASSYRGRPANYGYTF
TRBJ2-7,few,NA,TRBV9,TGTGCCAGCAGCCCCGGACTGAGCTCCTACGAGCAGTACTTC,CASSPGLSSYEQYF
TRBJ1-1,NA,NA,TRBV6-5,TGTGCCAGCTACAGAGCGGGCACTGAAGCTTTCTTT,CASYRAGTEAFF
TRBJ1-3,NA,NA,TRBV28,TGTGCCAGCAGTTTCGAGGGGGGCACTCGGAACACCATATATTTT,CASSFEGGTRNTIYF
TRBJ2-1,NA,NA,TRBV4-1,TGCGCCAGCAGCCCCCGGGCCCTGGGAGCAAGGGCGTCCTACAATGAGCAGTTCTTC,CASSPRALGARASYNEQFF
TRBJ2-7,few,NA,TRBV28,TGTGCCAGCGGTGGCAGAGCCTACGAGCAGTACTTC,CASGGRAYEQYF
TRBJ1-1,few,TRBD1,TRBV7-8,TGTGCCAGCAGCTATGGGATGGGTGACAGGGGCAGGACTGAAGCTTTCTTT,CASSYGMGDRGRTEAFF
TRBJ2-1,few,NA,TRBV7-9,TGTGCCAGCAGCTTAGTATCGCGGTACGAGGGGAGCAACAATGAGCAGTTCTTC,CASSLVSRYEGSNNEQFF
TRBJ2-3,NA,NA,TRBV27,TGTGCCAGCACCTCCTTCCGGGACCCCCGTCTGTATTTT,CASTSFRDPRLYF
TRBJ2-1,few,NA,TRBV7-8,TGTGCCAGCAGTATCCCAGCGAGATACAATGAGCAGTTCTTC,CASSIPARYNEQFF
TRBJ2-6,few,NA,TRBV18,TGTGCCAGCTCACCAGGGGCCTCTGGGGCCAACGTCCTGACTTTC,CASSPGASGANVLTF
TRBJ2-1,once,TRBD2,TRBV5-1,TGCGCCAGCAGCCCCGGACTAGCGGGAGGGCCCTTGTTCTTC,CASSPGLAGGPLFF
TRBJ2-7,few,TRBD1,TRBV5-1,TGCGCCAGCAGCCAGGGACAGGGTTTGATCGAGCAGTACTTC,CASSQGQGLIEQYF